Shown below are 7 T cell receptor beta chains from a single sample sequenced in a study of vaccination and CD4 T cells after COVID-19. An Oncomine TCR Beta short-read assay was used to sequence the DNA from cultured CD4+ T cells. One entry per CDR3 protein results from TCRdb running MiXCR on the PCR reads. The sample includes under 15,000 distinct CDR3 sequences, under 50% seen only once; the top ten take 10%. Documented treatment: approximately 9-day PBMC culture with coronavirus spike peptide pools or control peptides (ViraFEST assay). Their recognized antigens are unknown. Specimen: CD4+ T cells from blood, cultured in vitro. These receptor sequences come from a human donor who had recovered from COVID-19.

The V and J genes are TRBV9 and TRBJ2-1; 13 bases fit TRBD2. The germline CDR1 and CDR2 sequences are SGDLS and YYNGEE. The CDR3 length is 19 residues. V lost 2 bases to trimming and J lost 4 bases; unmatched junction nucleotides: 12. CDR3 nucleotide sequence: TGTGCCAGCAGCGTTTCCCCGGGACTAGCGGGACCACAATACAATGAGCAGTTCTTC. Protein: CASSVSPGLAGPQYNEQFF.

Notes on this clonotype: Germline is not matched at one junction end, which may reflect a read error. The J gene is TRBJ2-3, the V gene TRBV20-1; possibly TRBD2 for D (5 bases). Germline loops: CDR1 DFQATT, CDR2 SNEGSKA (reference sequence). The CDR3 runs 12 residues. The CDR3 here is CSGGEGTDTQCF. The CDR3 coding sequence is TGCAGTGGGGGAGAGGGCACAGATACGCAGTGTTTT.

This clonotype was found a few times. The chain has TRBV30 and TRBJ1-1; TRBD1 matches 7 bases. J gave up 0 bases and V 0 bases, and 10 bases lay outside the gene matches. The CDR3 contains 17 residues. The germline CDR1 and CDR2 sequences are GTSNPN and SVGIG (reference sequence). The CDR3 is CAWSVRDSRAVNTEAFF. CDR3 nucleotide sequence: TGTGCCTGGAGTGTAAGGGACAGCCGAGCCGTGAACACTGAAGCTTTCTTT.

This clonotype was seen a few times. The chain has TRBV7-9 and TRBJ1-5; a weak D match, TRBD1 (6 bases). The CDR3 consists of 15 residues. Germline V lookup: CDR1 SEHNR, CDR2 FQNEAQ (reference sequence). V dropped 2 bases and J dropped 2 bases, with 10 bases sitting between them. The CDR3 coding sequence is TGTGCCAGCAGCTTAAGGGCAGGGGGCAATCAGCCCCAGCATTTT. Amino acid sequence: CASSLRAGGNQPQHF.

The chain carries TRBV20-1 and TRBJ2-6, with TRBD2 matching 8 bases. In germline, CDR1 is DFQATT, CDR2 SNEGSKA (reference sequence). The V segment lost 6 bases and the J segment 3 bases; nucleotides outside the gene matches: 13. This CDR3 is 17 amino acids long. CDR3 coding DNA: TGCAGTGCACCTTCGGGACTAGGATCTTTTGGGGCCAACGTCCTGACTTTC. Translating it yields CSAPSGLGSFGANVLTF.

The rearrangement joins TRBV10-1 to TRBJ2-2; D ambiguous. V was trimmed by 1 base and J by 8 bases, leaving 14 bases between them. CDR3 length equals 15 residues. Germline assignment: CDR1 WNHNN and CDR2 SYGVQD (reference sequence). CDR3 in amino acids: CASSEFFPELGELFF. Here the CDR3 DNA reads TGCGCCAGCAGTGAGTTTTTCCCCGAACTGGGGGAGCTGTTTTTT.

V gene TRBV30 combines with J gene TRBJ1-6; possibly TRBD1 for D (5 bases). Germline V CDR1 and CDR2: GTSNPN, SVGIG (reference sequence). The CDR3 contains 13 residues. Trimming left V 4 bases short and J 5 bases short, with 9 bases between. CDR3 in amino acids: CAWIGVNNSPLHF. CDR3 DNA sequence: TGTGCCTGGATAGGGGTCAATAATTCACCCCTCCACTTT.